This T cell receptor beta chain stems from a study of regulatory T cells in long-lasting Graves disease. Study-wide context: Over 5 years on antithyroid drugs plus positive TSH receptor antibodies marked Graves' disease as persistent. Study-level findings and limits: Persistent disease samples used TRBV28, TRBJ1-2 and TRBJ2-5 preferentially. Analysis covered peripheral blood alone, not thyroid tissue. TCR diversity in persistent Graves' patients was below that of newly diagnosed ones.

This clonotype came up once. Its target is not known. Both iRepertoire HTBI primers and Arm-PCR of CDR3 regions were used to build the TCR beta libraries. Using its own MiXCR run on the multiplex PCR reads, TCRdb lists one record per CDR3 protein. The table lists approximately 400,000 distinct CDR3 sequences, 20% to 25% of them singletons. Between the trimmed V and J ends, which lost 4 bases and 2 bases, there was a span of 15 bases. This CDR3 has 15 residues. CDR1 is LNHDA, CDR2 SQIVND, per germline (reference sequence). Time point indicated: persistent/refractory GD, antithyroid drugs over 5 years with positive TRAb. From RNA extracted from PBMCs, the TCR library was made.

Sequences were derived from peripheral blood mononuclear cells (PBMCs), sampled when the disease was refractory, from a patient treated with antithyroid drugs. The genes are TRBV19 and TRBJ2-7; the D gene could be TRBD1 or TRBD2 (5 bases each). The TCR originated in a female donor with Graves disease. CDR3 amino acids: CASSTGTADTYEQYF. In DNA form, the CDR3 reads TGTGCCAGTAGTACGGGGACCGCCGATACCTACGAGCAGTACTTC.